This T cell receptor (beta chain) was captured by sequencing in a study of identical twins. This clonotype was counted only a few times. A universal primer site arose from template switching, and cDNA bore unique molecular identifiers. TCRdb passed the 5' RACE reads through MiXCR, listing each CDR3 protein once. Of fewer than 800,000 distinct CDR3 sequences detected, 7.1% appear once; the ten largest clones hold 1.6%. V trimming: 0 bases; J trimming: 2 bases; junction bases outside the gene matches: 9. This CDR3 has 17 amino acids. CDR1 DFQATT and CDR2 SNEGSKA come from the germline V gene (reference sequence). This sample was also put to use in a study of yellow fever vaccine responses in identical twins.

The clonotype originates from a woman under 30 in good health. Sequencing was carried out using PBMCs. The chain uses TRBV20-1 and TRBJ2-1; 8 nucleotides align to TRBD1. CDR3 region: CSARDETSTGAYNEQFF. For the CDR3, the DNA is TGCAGTGCTAGAGATGAGACTTCGACAGGGGCCTACAATGAGCAGTTCTTC.